Following are 20 T cell receptor beta chains from one sample sequenced in a study of cytomegalovirus exposure and HLA in healthy donors. A multiplex PCR was run with 60 Vbeta primers and 13 Jbeta primers. Assay used: immunoSEQ multiplex PCR; TCRdb lists only in-frame clones, some missing. The data show approximately 190,000 clones, with roughly 80% seen just once and less than 2.5% held by the top ten. What was sequenced was PBMCs. Receptors originate from a woman aged 30 to 39 in good health and CMV-seropositive.

The rearrangement links TRBV7-2 to TRBJ2-5; no clear D. Trimming removed 1 base from V and 2 bases from J, with 11 bases in between. This CDR3 spans 15 amino acids. Germline CDR1 reads SGHTA; CDR2 reads FQGNSA. The CDR3, as DNA: TGTGCCAGCAGCTTAGATTTTGGGCCTCAAGAGACCCAGTACTTC. The encoded protein is CASSLDFGPQETQYF.

This clone was seen only a few times. The rearrangement joins TRBV7-8 to TRBJ2-7; D remains unclear. Deletions cut 1 base from V and 3 bases from J, with 13 bases between. Germline CDR1 is SGHVS and CDR2 is FQNEAQ. The CDR3 loop spans 15 amino acids. The CDR3 DNA sequence: TGTGCCAGCAGCTTAGAGTCTGGCAATTTCTACGAGCAGTACTTC. It translates to CASSLESGNFYEQYF.

This clone occurred a few times. This chain links TRBV6-5 with TRBJ1-1; weak D call: TRBD1 (5 bases). V was pared by 2 bases and J by 6 bases, with 13 bases between. CDR3 length equals 14 residues. The germline V gene has CDR1 MNHEY and CDR2 SVGAGI. Here the CDR3 DNA reads TGTGCCAGCAGTTACCGGGGGGATGGCCCTGAAGCTTTCTTT. This codes for CASSYRGDGPEAFF.

This sequence joins TRBV30 and TRBJ1-5; D remains unclear. The CDR3 has 13 amino acids. Germline V CDR1 and CDR2: GTSNPN, SVGIG (reference sequence). V lost 2 bases to trimming and J lost 6 bases, with 11 bases between them. CDR3 nucleotides: TGTGCCTGGAGTCTATCCCATACTCAGCCCCAGCATTTT. Protein: CAWSLSHTQPQHF.

The chain recombines TRBV14 with TRBJ2-1; possibly TRBD1 for D (6 bases). Trimming pared 4 bases from V and 12 bases from J, leaving 13 bases between. Germline assignment: CDR1 SGHDN and CDR2 FVKESK. The CDR3 spans 12 residues. This CDR3 reads CASSPLGAMQFF. In DNA, the CDR3 is TGTGCCAGCAGCCCCCTGGGGGCTATGCAGTTCTTC.

This chain joins TRBV19 and TRBJ1-2; weak D call: TRBD1 (5 bases). Germline loops: CDR1 LNHDA, CDR2 SQIVND (reference sequence). V was cut by 3 bases and J by 5 bases, with 10 bases left in between. The CDR3 spans 13 residues. The CDR3 is CASSMQAGYGYTF. CDR3 sequence (DNA): TGTGCCAGTAGTATGCAGGCAGGGTATGGCTACACCTTC.

A few counts support this clone. V gene TRBV4-3 combines with J gene TRBJ1-1; a weak D match, TRBD1 (5 bases). Trimming removed 1 base at V and 1 base at J, with 7 bases between. The CDR3 contains 14 residues. Looked up from germline, CDR1 is LGHNA and CDR2 is YSLEER. CDR3: CASSQAQGNTEAFF. DNA for the CDR3: TGCGCCAGCAGCCAAGCCCAGGGGAACACTGAAGCTTTCTTT.

V is TRBV2 and J is TRBJ2-5; D unresolved. Germline CDR1 is SNHLY and CDR2 is FYNNEI. There are 11 residues in the CDR3. Deletions cut 4 bases from V and 5 bases from J, with 5 bases between. DNA of the CDR3: TGTGCCAGCAGTGTCCGGGAGACCCAGTACTTC. This sequence encodes CASSVRETQYF.

This chain links TRBV5-1 with TRBJ2-5; tentatively, D is TRBD2 (5 bases). Judging by the DNA end, TRBJ2-7 fits better; the J call may be wrong. The CDR3 contains 14 residues. Germline lookup yields CDR1 SGHRS and CDR2 YFSETQ. CDR3 DNA sequence: TGCGCCAGCAGCTTGTCGGGGTCCTCCTACGAGCAGTACTTC. This translates into CASSLSGSSYEQYF.

The chain joins TRBV4-2 to TRBJ2-7, with a tentative D call TRBD2 (5 bases). In germline, CDR1 is LGHNA, CDR2 YNFKEQ. The CDR3 is 15 residues long. V lost 5 bases, J lost 0 bases, and 14 bases lay in between. CDR3 sequence (DNA): TGTGCCAGCAGCTCGACGGACTTAAGCTCCTACGAGCAGTACTTC. The encoded protein is CASSSTDLSSYEQYF.

This clone occurred a few times. The chain joins TRBV29-1 to TRBJ1-1; TRBD1 is a possible D gene (5 bases). Germline V gene lookup returns CDR1 SQVTM and CDR2 ANQGSEA. The CDR3 length is 12 residues. V dropped 7 bases and J dropped 8 bases, with 17 bases sitting between them. CDR3 protein: CSAARQYDEAFF. In DNA form, the CDR3 reads TGCAGCGCCGCCCGACAGTACGACGAAGCTTTCTTT.

This chain joins TRBV30 and TRBJ2-7; TRBD2 is a possible D gene (6 bases). This CDR3 spans 12 amino acids. The germline gives CDR1 GTSNPN, CDR2 SVGIG (reference sequence). V lost 2 bases, J lost 3 bases, and 8 bases lay in between. CDR3 nucleotides: TGTGCCTGGAGTCAAGCGGGCTACGAGCAGTACTTC. Protein sequence: CAWSQAGYEQYF.

The gene calls are TRBV5-6 and TRBJ1-3, with D tentatively TRBD1 (6 bases). The CDR3 has 15 amino acids. V was pared by 4 bases and J by 2 bases, with 13 bases between. Looked up from germline, CDR1 is SGHDT and CDR2 is YYEEEE. In DNA form, the CDR3 reads TGTGCCAGCAGCGGATTACAGGGAACTGGAAACACCATATATTTT. It codes for CASSGLQGTGNTIYF.

The V gene is TRBV11-2, the J gene TRBJ2-7; 11 positions agree with TRBD1. The CDR3 covers 16 residues. Trimming cost V 2 bases and J 3 bases; bases outside gene matches: 6. Looked up from germline, CDR1 is SGHAT and CDR2 is FQNNGV. The CDR3 region has the DNA TGTGCCAGCAGCTTATTAACCGGGACAGGGGGCTACGAGCAGTACTTC. It translates to CASSLLTGTGGYEQYF.

The genes are TRBV19 and TRBJ1-2; D unclear. Trimming pared 11 bases from V and 2 bases from J, leaving 18 bases between. The CDR3 spans 14 residues. Germline lookup yields CDR1 LNHDA and CDR2 SQIVND (reference sequence). CDR3 DNA sequence: TGTGCCGGTACCGAAGCACTGATGAACTATGGCTACACCTTC. This gives the protein CAGTEALMNYGYTF.

The chain recombines TRBV7-2 with TRBJ2-3; 14 nucleotides align to TRBD2. Unmatched junction bases numbered 5, after V lost 5 bases and J lost 1 base. The CDR3 consists of 17 residues. Per germline, CDR1 SGHTA and CDR2 FQGNSA. For the CDR3, the DNA is TGTGCCAGCAGCCCCCGGACTAGCGGGGGGCGCACAGATACGCAGTATTTT. This encodes CASSPRTSGGRTDTQYF.

V and J are TRBV7-2 and TRBJ2-7, with 7 bases matching TRBD1. The germline V gene encodes CDR1 SGHTA and CDR2 FQGNSA. The CDR3 runs to 14 residues. V was clipped by 3 bases and J by 3 bases; unmatched bases: 5. The CDR3 here is CASSFGTADYEQYF. In DNA, the CDR3 is TGTGCCAGCAGCTTCGGGACAGCCGACTACGAGCAGTACTTC.

CDR3 protein: CASSLSGAAGLRWETQYF. The CDR3 region has the DNA TGTGCCAGCAGCCTAAGCGGAGCGGCGGGCTTGAGGTGGGAGACCCAGTACTTC. The chain is built from TRBV7-2 and TRBJ2-5, with a weak D call TRBD2 (5 bases). The CDR3 sequence is 18 residues long. With 5 bases removed from V and 5 bases from J, the gap between germline ends came to 27 bases. Germline V gives CDR1 SGHTA, CDR2 FQGNSA.

Points on this clone: Compared with germline, one end of the junction differs, possibly owing to a read error. The chain links TRBV27 to TRBJ2-7, with D perhaps TRBD2 (7 bases). The length of the CDR3 is 15 residues. The germline gives CDR1 MNHEY, CDR2 SMNVEV (reference sequence). CDR3 bases: TGTGCCAGCAGGTTATTCAGGGGAGGGGACTACGAGCAGTACTTC. It yields the protein CASRLFRGGDYEQYF.

As for this clone: The sample contains more than one DNA sequence encoding this CDR3. This chain's CDR3 is CASSYGTGVYGYTF. Written as DNA, the CDR3 is TGTGCCAGCAGTTACGGGACAGGGGTCTATGGCTACACCTTC. The chain links TRBV6-6 to TRBJ1-2, with 10 bases fitting TRBD1. Germline lookup yields CDR1 MNHNY and CDR2 SVGAGI (reference sequence). After removal of 2 bases from V and 4 bases from J, the junction contained 1 base not matched to a gene. This CDR3 has 14 amino acids.